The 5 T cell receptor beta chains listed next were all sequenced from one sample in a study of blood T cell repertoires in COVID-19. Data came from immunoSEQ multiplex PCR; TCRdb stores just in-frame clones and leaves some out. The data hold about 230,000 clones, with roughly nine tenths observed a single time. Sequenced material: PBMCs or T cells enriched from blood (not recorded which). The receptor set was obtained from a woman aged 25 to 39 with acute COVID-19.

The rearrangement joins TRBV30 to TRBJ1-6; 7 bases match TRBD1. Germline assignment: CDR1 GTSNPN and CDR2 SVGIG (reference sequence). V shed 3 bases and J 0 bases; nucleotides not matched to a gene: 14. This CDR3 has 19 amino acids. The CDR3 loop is CAWRPPTGYRSSYNSPLHF. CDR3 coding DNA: TGTGCCTGGAGACCTCCGACAGGGTATAGGAGCTCCTATAATTCACCCCTCCACTTT.

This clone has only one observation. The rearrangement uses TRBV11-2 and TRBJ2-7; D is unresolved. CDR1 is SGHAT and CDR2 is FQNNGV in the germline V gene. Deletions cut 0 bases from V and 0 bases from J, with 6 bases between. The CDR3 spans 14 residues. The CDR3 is CASSLDPSSYEQYF. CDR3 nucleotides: TGTGCCAGCAGCTTAGATCCCAGCTCCTACGAGCAGTACTTC.

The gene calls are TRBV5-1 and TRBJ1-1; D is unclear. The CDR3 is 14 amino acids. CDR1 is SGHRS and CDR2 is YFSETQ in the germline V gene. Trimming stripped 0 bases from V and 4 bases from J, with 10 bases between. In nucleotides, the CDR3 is TGCGCCAGCAGCTTGGCCGAGGAACTCACTGAAGCTTTCTTT. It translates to CASSLAEELTEAFF.

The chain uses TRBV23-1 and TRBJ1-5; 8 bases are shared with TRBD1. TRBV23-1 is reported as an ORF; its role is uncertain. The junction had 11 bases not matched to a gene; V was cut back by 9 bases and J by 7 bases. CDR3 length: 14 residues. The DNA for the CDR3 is TGCGCCAGGCGACAGGGGAGGCGCGGCCAGCCCCAGCATTTT. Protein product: CARRQGRRGQPQHF.

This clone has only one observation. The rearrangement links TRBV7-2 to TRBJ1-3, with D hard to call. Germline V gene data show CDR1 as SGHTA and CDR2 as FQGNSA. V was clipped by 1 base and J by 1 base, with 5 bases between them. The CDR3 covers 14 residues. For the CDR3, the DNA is TGTGCCAGCAGCTTAGACGGGTCTGGAAACACCATATATTTT. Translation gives CASSLDGSGNTIYF.